This TCR beta chain is from a study of shared clonotypes between healthy human individuals. The wider study: Participating donors consisted of a couple of women and a few men aged 18 to 49. Used for every donor were three CD4 naive, three CD4 memory, two CD8 naive and one CD8 memory plate.

Regarding this clone: Its antigen remains unidentified.

Terminally differentiated effector memory CD45RA+ cells were excluded from the naive CD8 cells, which were CD45RO-negative and positively selected for CCR7. Per the authors' pipeline: ImmunoSEQ yielded junction-only sequences lacking quality scores, so filtering differed. Data came from immunoSEQ multiplex PCR; TCRdb stores just in-frame clones and leaves some out. That table gives V, J and clone size, and the DNA gave D and trimming. The sample holds about 800,000 clones; 96% are singletons and the top ten take approximately 0.2%. Trimming pared 0 bases from V and 1 base from J, leaving 11 bases between. Germline lookup yields CDR1 SGHRS and CDR2 YFSETQ. The CDR3 contains 15 residues. The study, taken as a whole, reports: Naive CD4 clonotypes were shared across a handful of donors at approximately 5.3%.

The rearrangement uses TRBV5-1 and TRBJ2-7; TRBD1 is a possible D gene (6 bases). The clonotype comes from a man under 40 in good health. The sequencing input was naive CD8+ T cells sorted from blood. The CDR3 spells CASSLAYRESYEQYF. The CDR3 nucleotides are TGCGCCAGCAGCTTGGCTTACAGGGAATCCTACGAGCAGTACTTC. The variable domain in full, completed from reference TRBV5-1 and TRBJ2-7, reads KAGVTQTPRYLIKTRGQQVTLSCSPISGHRSVSWYQQTPGQGLQFLFEYFSETQRNKGNFPGRFSGRQFSNSRSEMNVSTLELGDSALYLCASSLAYRESYEQYFGPGTRLTVT.